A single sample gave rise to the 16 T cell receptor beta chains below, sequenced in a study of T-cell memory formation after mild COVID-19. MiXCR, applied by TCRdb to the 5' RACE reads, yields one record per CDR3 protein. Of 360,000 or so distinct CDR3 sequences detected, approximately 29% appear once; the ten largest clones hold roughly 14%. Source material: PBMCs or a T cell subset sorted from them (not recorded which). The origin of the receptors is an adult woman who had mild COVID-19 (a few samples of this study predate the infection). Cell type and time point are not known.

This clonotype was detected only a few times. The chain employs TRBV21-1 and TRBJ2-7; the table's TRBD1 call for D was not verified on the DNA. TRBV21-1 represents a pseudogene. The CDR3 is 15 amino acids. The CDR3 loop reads CASKGRRGPGYEQYF. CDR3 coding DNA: TGTGCCAGCAAGGGGCGAAGGGGGCCCGGCTACGAGCAGTACTTC.

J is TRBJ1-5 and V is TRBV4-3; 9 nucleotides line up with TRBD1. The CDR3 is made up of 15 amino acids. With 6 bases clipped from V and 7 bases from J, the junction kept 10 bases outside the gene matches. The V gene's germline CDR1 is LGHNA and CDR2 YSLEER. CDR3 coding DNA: TGCGCCAGCAGTATGACAGGGGGAACGGGGCAGCCCCAGCATTTT. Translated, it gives CASSMTGGTGQPQHF.

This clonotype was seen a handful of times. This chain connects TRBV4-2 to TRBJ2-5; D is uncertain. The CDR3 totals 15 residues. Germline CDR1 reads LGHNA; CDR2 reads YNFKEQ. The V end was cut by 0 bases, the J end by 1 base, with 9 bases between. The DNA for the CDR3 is TGTGCCAGCAGCCAAGACCGAGACATCCAAGAGACCCAGTACTTC. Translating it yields CASSQDRDIQETQYF.

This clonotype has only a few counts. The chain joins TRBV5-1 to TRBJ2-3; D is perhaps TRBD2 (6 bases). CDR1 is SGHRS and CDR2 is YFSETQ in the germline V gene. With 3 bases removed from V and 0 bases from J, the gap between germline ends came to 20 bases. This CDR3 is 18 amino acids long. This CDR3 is CASSSGLSLRPSTDTQYF. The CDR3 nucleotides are TGCGCCAGCAGCTCGGGACTCTCTCTACGTCCGAGCACAGATACGCAGTATTTT.

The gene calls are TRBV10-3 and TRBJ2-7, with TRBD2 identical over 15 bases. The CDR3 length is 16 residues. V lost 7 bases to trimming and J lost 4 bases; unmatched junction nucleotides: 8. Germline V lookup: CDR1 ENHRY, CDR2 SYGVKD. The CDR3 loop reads CAINLGGLAGGYEQYF. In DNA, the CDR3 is TGTGCCATCAATTTAGGGGGACTAGCGGGGGGATACGAGCAGTACTTC.

In DNA form, the CDR3 reads TGCAGTGCTAGACAGGGTTTCTATGGCTACACCTTC. Protein: CSARQGFYGYTF. This chain joins TRBV20-1 and TRBJ1-2, with D possibly being TRBD1 (5 bases). The V gene's germline CDR1 is DFQATT and CDR2 SNEGSKA (reference sequence). Between the trimmed V and J ends, which lost 2 bases and 4 bases, there was a span of 8 bases. The CDR3 totals 12 residues.

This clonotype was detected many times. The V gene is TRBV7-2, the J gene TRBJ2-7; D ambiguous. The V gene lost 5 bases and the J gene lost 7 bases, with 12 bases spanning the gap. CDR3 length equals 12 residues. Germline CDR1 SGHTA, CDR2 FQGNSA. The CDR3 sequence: CASSPAVGEQYF. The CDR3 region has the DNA TGTGCCAGCAGCCCCGCGGTGGGGGAGCAGTACTTC.

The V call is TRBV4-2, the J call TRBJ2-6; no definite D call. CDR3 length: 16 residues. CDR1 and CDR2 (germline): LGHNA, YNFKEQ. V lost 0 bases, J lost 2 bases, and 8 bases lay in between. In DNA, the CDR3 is TGTGCCAGCAGCCAAGATAGGTCCACTGGGGCCAACGTCCTGACTTTC. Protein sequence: CASSQDRSTGANVLTF.

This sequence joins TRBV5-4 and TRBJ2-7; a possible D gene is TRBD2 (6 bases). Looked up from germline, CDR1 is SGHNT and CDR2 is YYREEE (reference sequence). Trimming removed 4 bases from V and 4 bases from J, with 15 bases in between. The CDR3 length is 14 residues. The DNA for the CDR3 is TGTGCCAGCAGCCTACTCGACGGGGGATACGAGCAGTACTTC. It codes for CASSLLDGGYEQYF. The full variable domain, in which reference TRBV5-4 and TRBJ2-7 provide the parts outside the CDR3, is ETGVTQSPTHLIKTRGQQVTLRCSSQSGHNTVSWYQQALGQGPQFIFQYYREEENGRGNFPPRFSGLQFPNYSSELNVNALELDDSALYLCASSLLDGGYEQYFGPGTRLTVT.

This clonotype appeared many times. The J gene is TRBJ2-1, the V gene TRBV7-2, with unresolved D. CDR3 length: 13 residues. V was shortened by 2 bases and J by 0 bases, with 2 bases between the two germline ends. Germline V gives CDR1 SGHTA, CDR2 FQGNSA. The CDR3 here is CASSLSSYNEQFF. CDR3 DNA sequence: TGTGCCAGCAGCTTAAGCTCCTACAATGAGCAGTTCTTC.

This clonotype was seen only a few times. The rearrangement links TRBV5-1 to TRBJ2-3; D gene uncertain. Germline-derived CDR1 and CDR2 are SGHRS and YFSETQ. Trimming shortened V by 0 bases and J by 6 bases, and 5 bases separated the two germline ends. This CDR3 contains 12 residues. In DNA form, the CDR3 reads TGCGCCAGCAGCTTGGTCGACGATACGCAGTATTTT. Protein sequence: CASSLVDDTQYF.

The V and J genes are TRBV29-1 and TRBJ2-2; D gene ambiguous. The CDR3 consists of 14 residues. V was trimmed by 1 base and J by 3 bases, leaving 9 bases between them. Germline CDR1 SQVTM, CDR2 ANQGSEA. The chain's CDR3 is CSVEVRADTGELFF. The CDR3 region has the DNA TGCAGCGTTGAAGTCCGCGCGGACACCGGGGAGCTGTTTTTT.

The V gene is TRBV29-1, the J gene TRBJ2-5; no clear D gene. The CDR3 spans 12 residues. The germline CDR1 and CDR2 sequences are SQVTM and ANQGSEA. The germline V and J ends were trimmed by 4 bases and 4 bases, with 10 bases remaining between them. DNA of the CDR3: TGCAGCGTTGTGTTCGTGCGAGAGACCCAGTACTTC. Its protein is CSVVFVRETQYF.

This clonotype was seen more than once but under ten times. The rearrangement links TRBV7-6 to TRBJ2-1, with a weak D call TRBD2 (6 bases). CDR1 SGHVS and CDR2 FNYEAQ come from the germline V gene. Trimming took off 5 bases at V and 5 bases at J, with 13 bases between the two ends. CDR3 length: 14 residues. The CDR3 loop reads CASSPGGTNNEQFF. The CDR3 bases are TGTGCCAGCAGCCCCGGCGGGACCAACAATGAGCAGTTCTTC.

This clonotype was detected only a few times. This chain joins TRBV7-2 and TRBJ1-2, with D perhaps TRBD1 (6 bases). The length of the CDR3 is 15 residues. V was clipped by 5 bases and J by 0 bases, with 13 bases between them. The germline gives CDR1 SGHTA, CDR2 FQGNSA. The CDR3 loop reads CASSPQTGPNYGYTF. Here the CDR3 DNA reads TGTGCCAGCAGCCCACAGACAGGCCCTAACTATGGCTACACCTTC.

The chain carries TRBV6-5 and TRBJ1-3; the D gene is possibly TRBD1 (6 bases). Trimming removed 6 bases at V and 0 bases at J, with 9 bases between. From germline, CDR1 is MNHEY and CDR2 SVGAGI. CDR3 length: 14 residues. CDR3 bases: TGTGCCAGCAGGAAACAGGGCTCTGGAAACACCATATATTTT. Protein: CASRKQGSGNTIYF.